This passage covers 21 T cell receptor beta chains from one sample sequenced in a study of cytomegalovirus exposure and HLA in healthy donors. It was with 60 Vbeta and 13 Jbeta primers that the PCR ran. Generated by immunoSEQ multiplex PCR, the TCRdb table keeps only in-frame clones and is missing some. The sample contains roughly 60,000 clones, about 72% of which appear only once. Sequences were obtained from PBMCs. These receptor sequences come from a woman aged 40-49 years in good health and CMV-seropositive.

The chain is built from TRBV5-6 and TRBJ2-3; 9 bases fit TRBD1. V trimming: 5 bases; J trimming: 8 bases; junction bases outside the gene matches: 12. The CDR3 is made up of 15 amino acids. The germline V gene encodes CDR1 SGHDT and CDR2 YYEEEE. In DNA form, the CDR3 reads TGTGCCAGCAGTTCGACCGGGACAGGGATCGTTACGCAGTATTTT. This translates into CASSSTGTGIVTQYF. Variable domain in full (rest from reference TRBV5-6 and TRBJ2-3): DAGVTQSPTHLIKTRGQQVTLRCSPKSGHDTVSWYQQALGQGPQFIFQYYEEEERQRGNFPDRFSGHQFPNYSSELNVNALLLGDSALYLCASSSTGTGIVTQYFGPGTRLTVL.

The chain has TRBV5-1 and TRBJ1-2, with TRBD1 as a possible D gene (5 bases). Germline CDR1 SGHRS, CDR2 YFSETQ. The CDR3 sequence is 13 residues long. The V end was cut by 4 bases, the J end by 2 bases, with 9 bases between. CDR3 sequence: CASSPGHNYGYTF. The CDR3, as DNA: TGCGCCAGCAGCCCCGGACACAACTATGGCTACACCTTC.

The chain joins TRBV7-9 to TRBJ1-3; 8 bases align to TRBD1. Trimming at V came to 5 bases and at J to 0 bases, leaving 9 bases not matched to a gene. Per the germline V gene, CDR1 is SEHNR and CDR2 is FQNEAQ (reference sequence). CDR3 size: 17 residues. The CDR3 sequence: CASSAWTGTLSGNTIYF. The CDR3 bases are TGTGCCAGCAGCGCCTGGACAGGGACGCTCTCTGGAAACACCATATATTTT.

The V gene is TRBV5-4, the J gene TRBJ2-5, with 10 positions matching TRBD2. The CDR3 extends over 17 amino acids. Per the germline V gene, CDR1 is SGHNT and CDR2 is YYREEE (reference sequence). Trimming at V came to 4 bases and at J to 0 bases, leaving 9 bases not matched to a gene. CDR3 amino acids: CASSVGDSGGYQETQYF. The CDR3 nucleotides read TGTGCCAGCAGCGTAGGGGATAGCGGGGGGTACCAAGAGACCCAGTACTTC.

This CDR3 reads CASRSIQGPTGNQPQHF. DNA of the CDR3: TGTGCCAGTAGAAGTATTCAGGGGCCGACGGGCAATCAGCCCCAGCATTTT. The chain links TRBV19 to TRBJ1-5, with a weak D call TRBD1 (6 bases). Per the germline V gene, CDR1 is LNHDA and CDR2 is SQIVND (reference sequence). V was pared by 6 bases and J by 2 bases, with 20 bases between. This CDR3 is 17 amino acids long. The full variable domain, completed using reference TRBV19 and TRBJ1-5, is DGGITQSPKYLFRKEGQNVTLSCEQNLNHDAMYWYRQDPGQGLRLIYYSQIVNDFQKGDIAEGYSVSREKKESFPLTVTSAQKNPTAFYLCASRSIQGPTGNQPQHFGDGTRLSIL.

V is TRBV9 and J is TRBJ2-7; D is undetermined. This CDR3 has 15 residues. CDR1 and CDR2 from the germline V gene are SGDLS and YYNGEE. V was pared by 0 bases and J by 0 bases, with 10 bases between. The CDR3 DNA sequence: TGTGCCAGCAGCGTAGGGGCCGAGAGCTCCTACGAGCAGTACTTC. Translated: CASSVGAESSYEQYF.

This chain connects TRBV6-1 to TRBJ1-4; weak D call: TRBD1 (5 bases). Germline V gene lookup returns CDR1 MNHNS and CDR2 SASEGT. V was pared by 3 bases and J by 5 bases, with 13 bases between. The CDR3 is made up of 15 amino acids. In DNA, the CDR3 is TGTGCCAGCAGTGAGTGGGGGGGAAGGAATGAAAAACTGTTTTTT. Translation: CASSEWGGRNEKLFF.

This clone was seen more than once but under ten times. The V and J genes are TRBV27 and TRBJ2-4; TRBD1 matches 7 bases. This CDR3 comprises 19 residues. Germline V lookup: CDR1 MNHEY, CDR2 SMNVEV (reference sequence). V dropped 5 bases and J dropped 0; count of bases not matched to a gene: 16. In nucleotides, the CDR3 is TGTGCCAGCAGTCCAATTTTGTCCGGGACAGCGTTAGCCAAAAACATTCAGTACTTC. This sequence encodes CASSPILSGTALAKNIQYF.

V and J are TRBV6-5 and TRBJ2-5; D uncertain. There are 13 residues in the CDR3. V dropped 3 bases and J dropped 5 bases, with 10 bases sitting between them. Germline V gene data show CDR1 as MNHEY and CDR2 as SVGAGI. The CDR3 spells CASSYTGPETQYF. The CDR3 bases are TGTGCCAGCAGTTATACGGGTCCTGAGACCCAGTACTTC.

The rearrangement uses TRBV19 and TRBJ1-5; 12 bases fit TRBD1. V shed 10 bases, J shed 6 bases, and the junction held 10 bases outside the gene matches. Germline-derived CDR1 and CDR2 are LNHDA and SQIVND (reference sequence). This CDR3 is built from 15 residues. The CDR3 bases are TGTGCCACTGCCTTGGGACAGGGGGCCGGTCAGCCCCAGCATTTT. Its protein is CATALGQGAGQPQHF.

The V call is TRBV4-1, the J call TRBJ1-2, with D possibly matching TRBD1 (6 bases). There are 14 residues in the CDR3. Trimming took off 1 base at V and 6 bases at J, with 12 bases between the two ends. Germline loops: CDR1 MGHRA, CDR2 YSYEKL. Written as DNA, the CDR3 is TGCGCCAGCAGCCAAGCGGGACAACGCCATGGCTACACCTTC. Its translation: CASSQAGQRHGYTF.

The J gene is TRBJ2-7, the V gene TRBV5-1; D not certain. V lost 2 bases and J 6 bases, leaving 9 bases between the germline ends. Germline V gives CDR1 SGHRS, CDR2 YFSETQ. CDR3 length equals 12 residues. The CDR3 region is CASSLHYREQYF. CDR3 nucleotides: TGCGCCAGCAGCTTACACTACCGCGAGCAGTACTTC.

The chain recombines TRBV7-8 with TRBJ2-2; weak D call: TRBD1 (5 bases). The V gene's germline CDR1 is SGHVS and CDR2 FQNEAQ. V shed 6 bases and J shed 3 bases, with 14 bases lying between them. This CDR3 comprises 15 residues. The CDR3: CASRGGHWDTGELFF. CDR3 nucleotides: TGTGCCAGCAGGGGCGGACACTGGGACACCGGGGAGCTGTTTTTT.

V is TRBV6-6 and J is TRBJ1-3; perhaps TRBD1 as D (5 bases). Per germline, CDR1 MNHNY and CDR2 SVGAGI (reference sequence). This CDR3 spans 14 amino acids. V shed 2 bases and J shed 4 bases, with 9 bases lying between them. This CDR3 reads CASSYRGRGNTIYF. Here the CDR3 DNA reads TGTGCCAGCAGTTACAGGGGAAGGGGAAACACCATATATTTT.

The chain joins TRBV4-1 to TRBJ1-1; tentatively, D is TRBD1 (6 bases). The length of the CDR3 is 15 residues. Germline loops: CDR1 MGHRA, CDR2 YSYEKL. Trimming stripped 1 base from V and 1 base from J, with 10 bases between. CDR3 sequence reads: CASSQGAGANTEAFF. Written as DNA, the CDR3 is TGCGCCAGCAGCCAAGGGGCAGGGGCGAACACTGAAGCTTTCTTT.

This chain uses TRBV6-1 with TRBJ1-3; perhaps TRBD1 as D (5 bases). This CDR3 has 14 residues. With 3 bases removed from V and 1 base from J, the gap between germline ends came to 7 bases. Germline loops: CDR1 MNHNS, CDR2 SASEGT. CDR3 protein: CASSEGGSGNTIYF. CDR3 DNA sequence: TGTGCCAGCAGTGAGGGGGGGTCTGGAAACACCATATATTTT.

The J gene is TRBJ1-5, the V gene TRBV6-1; 9 nucleotides line up with TRBD1. Losses at the gene ends were 5 bases for V and 6 bases for J; bases not matched to a gene: 8. This CDR3 is built from 15 residues. Germline-derived CDR1 and CDR2 are MNHNS and SASEGT. CDR3 sequence: CASSPGTGRFQPQHF. For the CDR3, the DNA is TGTGCCAGCAGTCCCGGGACAGGGAGGTTTCAGCCCCAGCATTTT.

This chain links TRBV28 with TRBJ1-6; 9 bases line up with TRBD1. The CDR3 covers 13 residues. The V segment lost 8 bases and the J segment 7 bases; nucleotides outside the gene matches: 3. CDR1 and CDR2 (germline): MDHEN, SYDVKM. The CDR3 is CASRGQGNSPLHF. As DNA, the CDR3 is TGTGCCAGCCGCGGACAGGGGAATTCACCCCTCCACTTT.

As for this clone: Because the CDR3's place on the DNA is in doubt, the DNA is left out and the CDR3 is given as listed by TCRdb. The chain employs TRBV9 and TRBJ2-7; the table calls TRBD2, which could not be checked here. Termini included, the CDR3 measures 15 amino acids. Germline CDR1 is SGDLS and CDR2 is YYNGEE. CDR3 amino acids: CASSVGPGIPYEQYF.

This rearrangement joins TRBV27 to TRBJ1-2, with 7 bases lining up with TRBD1. Trimming at V came to 5 bases and at J to 8 bases, leaving 8 bases not matched to a gene. The CDR3 is 13 amino acids. The germline gives CDR1 MNHEY, CDR2 SMNVEV (reference sequence). In nucleotides, the CDR3 is TGTGCCAGCAGTCCGTCACAGGGGAGAGGCTACACCTTC. Its translation: CASSPSQGRGYTF.

The V gene is TRBV4-1, the J gene TRBJ1-5; D might be TRBD1 (5 bases). The CDR3 is 15 residues long. V was shortened by 4 bases and J by 1 base, with 11 bases between the two germline ends. From germline, CDR1 is MGHRA and CDR2 YSYEKL. CDR3 DNA sequence: TGCGCCAGCAGCCTGGGCCCAGGGAGCAATCAGCCCCAGCATTTT. This sequence encodes CASSLGPGSNQPQHF.